One T cell receptor beta chain is described in this entry. These data originate in a study of control samples from healthy donors and cancer patients. V dropped 5 bases and J dropped 6; count of bases not matched to a gene: 5. Germline loops: CDR1 LNHDA, CDR2 SQIVND (reference sequence). The CDR3 sequence is 13 residues long. Measured with immunoSEQ multiplex PCR; TCRdb has only the in-frame clones, and not every one. The sample lists 70,000 to 85,000 clones, approximately 80% occurring once. The J gene is TRBJ2-7, the V gene TRBV19, with TRBD1 identical over 9 bases. The receptor was isolated from a man aged 55 to 70 with head and neck cancer. Input material: PBMCs. As DNA, the CDR3 is TGTGCCAGTAGTCAGGGACAGGGAGGCGAGCAGTACTTC. Its translation: CASSQGQGGEQYF.